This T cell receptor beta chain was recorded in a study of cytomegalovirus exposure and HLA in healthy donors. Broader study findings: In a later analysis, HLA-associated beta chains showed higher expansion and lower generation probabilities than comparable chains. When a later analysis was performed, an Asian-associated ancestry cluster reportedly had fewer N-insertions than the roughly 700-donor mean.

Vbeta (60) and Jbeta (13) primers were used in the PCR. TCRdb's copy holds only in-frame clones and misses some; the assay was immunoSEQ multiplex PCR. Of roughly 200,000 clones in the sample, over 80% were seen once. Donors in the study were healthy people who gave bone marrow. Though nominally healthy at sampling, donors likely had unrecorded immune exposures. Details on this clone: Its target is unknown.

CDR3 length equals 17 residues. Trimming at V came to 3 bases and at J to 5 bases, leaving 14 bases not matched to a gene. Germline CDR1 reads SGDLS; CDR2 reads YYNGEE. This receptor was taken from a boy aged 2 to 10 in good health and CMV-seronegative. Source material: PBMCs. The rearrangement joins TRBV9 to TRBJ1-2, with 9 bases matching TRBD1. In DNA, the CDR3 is TGTGCCAGCAGCGCTATCGTAGGACCGGGACAGGGATATGGCTACACCTTC. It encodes CASSAIVGPGQGYGYTF.